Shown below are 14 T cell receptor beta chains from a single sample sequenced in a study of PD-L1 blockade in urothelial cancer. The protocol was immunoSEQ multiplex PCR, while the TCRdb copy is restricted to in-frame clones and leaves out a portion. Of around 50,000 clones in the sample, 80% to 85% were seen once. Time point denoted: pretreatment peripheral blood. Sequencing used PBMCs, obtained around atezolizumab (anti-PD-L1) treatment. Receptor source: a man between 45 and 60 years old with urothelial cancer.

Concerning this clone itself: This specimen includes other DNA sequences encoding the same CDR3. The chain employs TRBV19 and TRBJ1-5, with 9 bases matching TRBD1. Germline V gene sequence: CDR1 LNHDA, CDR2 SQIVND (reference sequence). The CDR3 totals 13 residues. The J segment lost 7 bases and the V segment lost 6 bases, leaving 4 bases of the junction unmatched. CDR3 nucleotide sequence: TGTGCCAGTAGCATACAGGGGGCCCAGCCCCAGCATTTT. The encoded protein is CASSIQGAQPQHF.

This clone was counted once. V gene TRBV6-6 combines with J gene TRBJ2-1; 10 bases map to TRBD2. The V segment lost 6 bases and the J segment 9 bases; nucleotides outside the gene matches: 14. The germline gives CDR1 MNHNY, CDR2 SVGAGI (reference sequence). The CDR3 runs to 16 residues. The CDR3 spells CASREGLASPRGEQFF. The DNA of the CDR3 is TGTGCCAGCAGAGAGGGACTAGCGTCGCCGAGGGGTGAGCAGTTCTTC.

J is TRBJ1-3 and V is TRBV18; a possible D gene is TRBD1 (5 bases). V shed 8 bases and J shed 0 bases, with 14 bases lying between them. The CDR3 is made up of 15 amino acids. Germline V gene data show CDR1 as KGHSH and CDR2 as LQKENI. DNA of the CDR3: TGTGCCAGCACAACACGGACAAACTCTGGAAACACCATATATTTT. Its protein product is CASTTRTNSGNTIYF. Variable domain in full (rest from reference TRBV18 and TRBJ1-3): NAGVMQNPRHLVRRRGQEARLRCSPMKGHSHVYWYRQLPEEGLKFMVYLQKENIIDESGMPKERFSAEFPKEGPSILRIQQVVRGDSAAYFCASTTRTNSGNTIYFGEGSWLTVV.

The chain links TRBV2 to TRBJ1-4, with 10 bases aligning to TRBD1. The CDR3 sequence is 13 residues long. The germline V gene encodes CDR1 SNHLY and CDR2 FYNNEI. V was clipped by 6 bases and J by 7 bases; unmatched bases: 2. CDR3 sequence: CASSDRGPEKLFF. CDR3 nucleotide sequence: TGTGCCAGCAGCGACAGGGGGCCTGAAAAACTGTTTTTT.

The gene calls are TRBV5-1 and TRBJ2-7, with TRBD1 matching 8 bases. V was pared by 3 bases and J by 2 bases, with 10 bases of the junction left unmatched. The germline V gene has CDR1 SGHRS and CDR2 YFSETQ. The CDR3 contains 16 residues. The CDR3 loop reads CASSWGGTGATYEQYF. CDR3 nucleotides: TGCGCCAGCAGCTGGGGCGGGACAGGAGCAACCTACGAGCAGTACTTC.

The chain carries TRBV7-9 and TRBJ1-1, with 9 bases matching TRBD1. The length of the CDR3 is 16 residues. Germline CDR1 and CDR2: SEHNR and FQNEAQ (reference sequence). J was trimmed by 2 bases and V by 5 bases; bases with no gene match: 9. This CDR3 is CASSPKPGQGNTEAFF. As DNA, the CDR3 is TGTGCCAGCAGCCCAAAACCGGGACAGGGTAACACTGAAGCTTTCTTT.

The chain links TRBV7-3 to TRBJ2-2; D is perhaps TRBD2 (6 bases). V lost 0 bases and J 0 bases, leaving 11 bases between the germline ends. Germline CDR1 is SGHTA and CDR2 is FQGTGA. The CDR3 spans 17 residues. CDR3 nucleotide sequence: TGTGCCAGCAGCTTAACCCTGGCTAGCGCGAACACCGGGGAGCTGTTTTTT. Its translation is CASSLTLASANTGELFF. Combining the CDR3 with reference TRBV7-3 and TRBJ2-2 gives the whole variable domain GAGVSQTPSNKVTEKGKYVELRCDPISGHTALYWYRQSLGQGPEFLIYFQGTGAADDSGLPNDRFFAVRPEGSVSTLKIQRTERGDSAVYLCASSLTLASANTGELFFGEGSRLTVL.

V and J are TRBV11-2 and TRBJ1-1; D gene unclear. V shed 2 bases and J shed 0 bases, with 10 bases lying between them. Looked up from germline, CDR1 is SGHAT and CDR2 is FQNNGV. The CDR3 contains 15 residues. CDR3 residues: CASSLSPDMNTEAFF. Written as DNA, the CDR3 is TGTGCCAGCAGCTTAAGTCCCGACATGAACACTGAAGCTTTCTTT. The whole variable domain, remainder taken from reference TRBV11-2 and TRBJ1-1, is EAGVAQSPRYKIIEKRQSVAFWCNPISGHATLYWYQQILGQGPKLLIQFQNNGVVDDSQLPKDRFSAERLKGVDSTLKIQPAKLEDSAVYLCASSLSPDMNTEAFFGQGTRLTVV.

The CDR3 sequence is CASSTRQGISYEQYF. The CDR3 nucleotides read TGTGCCAGCAGCACCCGACAGGGAATTTCCTACGAGCAGTACTTC. J is TRBJ2-7 and V is TRBV21-1; the table's D call, TRBD1, has no DNA check behind it. TRBV21-1 is reported as a pseudogene. The CDR3 is made up of 15 amino acids.

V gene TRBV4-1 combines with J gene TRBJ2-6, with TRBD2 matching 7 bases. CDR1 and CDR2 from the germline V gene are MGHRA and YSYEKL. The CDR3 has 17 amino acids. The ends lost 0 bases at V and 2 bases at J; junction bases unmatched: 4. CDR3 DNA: TGCGCCAGCAGCCAAGAAGGTGGGGGGGCTGGGGCCAACGTCCTGACTTTC. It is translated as CASSQEGGGAGANVLTF.

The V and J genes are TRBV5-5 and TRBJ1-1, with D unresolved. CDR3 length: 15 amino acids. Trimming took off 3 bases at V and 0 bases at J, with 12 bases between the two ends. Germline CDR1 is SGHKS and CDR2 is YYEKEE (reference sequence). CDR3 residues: CASSYSPPMNTEAFF. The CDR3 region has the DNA TGTGCCAGCAGCTACTCTCCCCCAATGAACACTGAAGCTTTCTTT.

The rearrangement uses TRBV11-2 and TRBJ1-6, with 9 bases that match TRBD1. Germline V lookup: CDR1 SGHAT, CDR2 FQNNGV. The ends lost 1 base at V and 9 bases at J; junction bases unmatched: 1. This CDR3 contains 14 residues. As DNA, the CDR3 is TGTGCCAGCAGCTTAGGACAGGGGGTTTCACCCCTCCACTTT. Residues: CASSLGQGVSPLHF.

The CDR3 here is CASSFYGGQGGYNEQFF. CDR3 bases: TGTGCCAGCAGTTTTTATGGAGGACAGGGGGGCTACAATGAGCAGTTCTTC. The V gene is TRBV28, the J gene TRBJ2-1, with 10 bases aligning to TRBD1. The V segment lost 3 bases and the J segment 3 bases; nucleotides outside the gene matches: 8. CDR3 size: 17 residues. Germline CDR1 reads MDHEN; CDR2 reads SYDVKM.

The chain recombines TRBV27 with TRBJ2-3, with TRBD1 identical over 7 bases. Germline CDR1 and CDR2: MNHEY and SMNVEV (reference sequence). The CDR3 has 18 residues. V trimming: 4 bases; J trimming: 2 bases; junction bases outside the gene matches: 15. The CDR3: CASSSGQVWGVYTDTQYF. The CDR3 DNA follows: TGTGCCAGCAGTTCCGGACAGGTGTGGGGTGTCTACACAGATACGCAGTATTTT.